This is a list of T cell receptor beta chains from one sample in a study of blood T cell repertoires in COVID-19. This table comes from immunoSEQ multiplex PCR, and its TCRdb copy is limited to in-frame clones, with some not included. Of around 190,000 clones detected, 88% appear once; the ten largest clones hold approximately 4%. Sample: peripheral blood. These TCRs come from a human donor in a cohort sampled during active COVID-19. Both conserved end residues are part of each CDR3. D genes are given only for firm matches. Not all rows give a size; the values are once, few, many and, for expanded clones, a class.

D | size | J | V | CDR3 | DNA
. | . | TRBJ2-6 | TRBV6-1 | CASSAGKSSGANVLTF | TGTGCCAGCAGTGCCGGGAAGAGCTCTGGGGCCAACGTCCTGACTTTC
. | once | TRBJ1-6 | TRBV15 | CATSEQSQPLHF | TGTGCCACCAGCGAACAGAGTCAGCCCCTCCACTTT
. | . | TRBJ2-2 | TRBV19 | CASSPRTSANTGELFF | TGTGCCAGTTCCCCGCGAACGTCCGCGAACACCGGGGAGCTGTTTTTT
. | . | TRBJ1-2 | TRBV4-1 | CASSQEVQDYGYTF | TGCGCCAGCAGCCAAGAAGTACAAGACTATGGCTACACCTTC
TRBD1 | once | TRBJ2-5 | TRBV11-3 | CASSKGAGETQYF | TGTGCCAGCAGCAAGGGGGCAGGAGAGACCCAGTACTTC
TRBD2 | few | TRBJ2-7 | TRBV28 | CASSDSGLSSYEQYF | TGTGCCAGCAGTGATAGCGGGCTGAGCTCCTACGAGCAGTACTTC
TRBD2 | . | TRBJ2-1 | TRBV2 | CASSEVSGRKEFF | TGTGCCAGCAGTGAGGTTAGCGGGAGAAAGGAGTTCTTC
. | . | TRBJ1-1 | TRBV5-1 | CASSEPGRTEAFF | TGCGCCAGCAGCGAGCCAGGGCGGACTGAAGCTTTCTTT
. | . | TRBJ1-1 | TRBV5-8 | CASQFGGSLAMNTEAFF | TGTGCCAGCCAATTTGGGGGGTCACTGGCTATGAACACTGAAGCTTTCTTT
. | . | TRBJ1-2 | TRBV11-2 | CASSPSTGLGGYTF | TGTGCCAGCAGCCCATCAACAGGGTTGGGTGGCTACACCTTC
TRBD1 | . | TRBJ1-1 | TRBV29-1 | CSVDQGGTEAFF | TGCAGCGTTGATCAGGGGGGCACTGAAGCTTTCTTT
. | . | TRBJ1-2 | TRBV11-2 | CASSLGASPISGYTF | TGTGCCAGCAGCTTAGGAGCAAGCCCCATTAGCGGCTACACCTTC
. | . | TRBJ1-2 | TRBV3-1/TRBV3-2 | CASSRGTTYGYTF | TGTGCCAGCAGCAGAGGTACAACTTATGGCTACACCTTC
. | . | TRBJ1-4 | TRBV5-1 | CASSYTGFPEKLFF | TGCGCCAGCAGCTATACAGGGTTTCCAGAAAAACTGTTTTTT
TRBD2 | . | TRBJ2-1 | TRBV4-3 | CASSQGGVAGYNEQFF | TGCGCCAGCAGCCAAGGCGGGGTAGCGGGATACAATGAGCAGTTCTTC
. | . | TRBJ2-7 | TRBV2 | CASSTSSARSLYEQYF | TGTGCCAGCAGCACCTCCTCTGCTAGAAGCCTCTACGAGCAGTACTTC
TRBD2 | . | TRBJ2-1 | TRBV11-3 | CASSKTSRGEQFF | TGTGCCAGCAGTAAGACTAGCCGGGGTGAGCAGTTCTTC
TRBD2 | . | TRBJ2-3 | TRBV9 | CASSVGTSGGRGTDTQYF | TGTGCCAGCAGCGTAGGGACTAGCGGGGGGCGGGGTACAGATACGCAGTATTTT
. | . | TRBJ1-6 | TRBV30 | CAWSLGGTYSSPLHF | TGTGCCTGGAGTCTGGGGGGGACCTATAGTTCACCCCTCCACTTT
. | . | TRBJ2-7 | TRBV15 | CATSRELQGSYEQYF | TGTGCCACCAGCAGAGAATTACAGGGTAGCTACGAGCAGTACTTC
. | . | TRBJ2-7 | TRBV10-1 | CASSGPEQGGGSYEQYF | TGCGCCAGCAGTGGGCCCGAACAGGGAGGGGGTTCCTACGAGCAGTACTTC
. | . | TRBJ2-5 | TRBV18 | CASSPRPGPETQYF | TGTGCCAGCTCACCACGGCCAGGCCCAGAGACCCAGTACTTC
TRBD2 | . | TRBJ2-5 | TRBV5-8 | CASSLGLAVNTGETQYF | TGTGCCAGCAGCTTGGGACTAGCGGTAAATACCGGAGAGACCCAGTACTTC
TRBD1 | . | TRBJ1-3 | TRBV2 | CASSAHRGQDTIYF | TGTGCCAGCAGTGCCCACAGGGGGCAGGACACCATATATTTT
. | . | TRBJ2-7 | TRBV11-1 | CASSTEALEQYF | TGTGCCAGCAGCACTGAGGCTCTCGAGCAGTACTTC
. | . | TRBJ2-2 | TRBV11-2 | CASSVDRSGELFF | TGTGCCAGCAGCGTAGACAGGTCCGGGGAGCTGTTTTTT
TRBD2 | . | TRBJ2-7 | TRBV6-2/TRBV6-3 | CASSYPTSGISYEQYF | TGTGCCAGCAGTTACCCGACTAGCGGGATCTCCTACGAGCAGTACTTC
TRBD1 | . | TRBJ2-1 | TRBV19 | CASSRQGGGSYNEQFF | TGTGCCAGTAGTAGACAGGGGGGGGGCTCCTACAATGAGCAGTTCTTC
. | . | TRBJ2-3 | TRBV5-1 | CASSLASESDTQYF | TGCGCCAGCAGCTTGGCGTCTGAGAGCGATACGCAGTATTTT
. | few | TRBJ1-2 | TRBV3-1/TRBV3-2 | CASSPDRILGRAGYTF | TGTGCCAGCAGCCCAGACAGGATATTGGGGAGGGCTGGCTACACCTTC
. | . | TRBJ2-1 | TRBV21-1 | CASSKEAPHSGRNRNEQFF | TGTGCCAGCAGCAAAGAGGCCCCCCATAGCGGGAGGAATAGGAATGAGCAGTTCTTC
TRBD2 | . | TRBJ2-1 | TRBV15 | CATSRDHSGGRYNEQFF | TGTGCCACCAGCAGAGATCATAGCGGGGGCCGGTACAATGAGCAGTTCTTC
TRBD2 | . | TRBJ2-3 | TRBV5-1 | CASSSNGGTTDTQYF | TGCGCCAGCAGCTCGAACGGGGGGACCACAGATACGCAGTATTTT
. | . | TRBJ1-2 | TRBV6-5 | CASSTGAKGRYGYTF | TGTGCCAGCAGTACTGGGGCGAAGGGTCGCTATGGCTACACCTTC
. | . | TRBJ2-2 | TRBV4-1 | CASSPLRAPNTGELFF | TGCGCCAGCAGCCCTTTAAGAGCGCCGAACACCGGGGAGCTGTTTTTT
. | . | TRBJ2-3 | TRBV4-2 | CASSQGAGPNTDTQYF | TGTGCCAGCAGCCAAGGAGCGGGTCCTAACACAGATACGCAGTATTTT
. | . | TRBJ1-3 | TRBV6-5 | CAIGQGLGNTIYF | TGTGCCATCGGTCAGGGGCTTGGAAACACCATATATTTT
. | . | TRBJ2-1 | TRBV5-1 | CASSLGGNFENEQFF | TGCGCCAGCAGCTTGGGCGGGAATTTTGAGAATGAGCAGTTCTTC
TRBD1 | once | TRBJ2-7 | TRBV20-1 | CSASRGGNEQYF | TGCAGTGCTAGTCGAGGGGGCAACGAGCAGTACTTC
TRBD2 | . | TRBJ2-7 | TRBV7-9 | CASSPTSGRGEQYF | TGTGCCAGCAGCCCGACTAGCGGGAGGGGCGAGCAGTACTTC
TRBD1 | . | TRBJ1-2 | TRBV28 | CASSTQGDYGYTF | TGTGCCAGCAGCACCCAGGGGGACTATGGCTACACCTTC
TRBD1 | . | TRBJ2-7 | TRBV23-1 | CASSQGQGYEQYF | TGCGCCAGCAGTCAGGGACAGGGCTACGAGCAGTACTTC
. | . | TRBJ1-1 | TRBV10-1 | CASSEGGFGNTEAFF | TGCGCCAGCAGTGAGGGCGGGTTTGGGAACACTGAAGCTTTCTTT
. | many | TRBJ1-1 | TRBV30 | CAWVMNTEAFF | TGTGCCTGGGTTATGAACACTGAAGCTTTCTTT
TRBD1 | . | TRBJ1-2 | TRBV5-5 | CASQLDRGRRGYTF | TGTGCCAGCCAACTGGACAGGGGGCGGCGTGGCTACACCTTC
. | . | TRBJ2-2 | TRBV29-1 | CSVAAGTGELFF | TGCAGCGTTGCGGCGGGCACCGGGGAGCTGTTTTTT
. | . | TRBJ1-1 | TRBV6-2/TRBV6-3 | CASSTAGAVTEAFF | TGTGCCAGCAGCACTGCGGGGGCAGTCACTGAAGCTTTCTTT
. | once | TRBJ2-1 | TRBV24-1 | CATGGARDNEQFF | TGTGCCACCGGCGGGGCGAGAGACAATGAGCAGTTCTTC
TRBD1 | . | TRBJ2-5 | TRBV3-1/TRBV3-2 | CASSQGDRGKETQYF | TGTGCCAGCAGCCAAGGCGACAGGGGGAAAGAGACCCAGTACTTC
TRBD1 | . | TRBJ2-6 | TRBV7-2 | CASSLGTGTGANVLTF | TGTGCCAGCAGCTTAGGGACAGGGACTGGGGCCAACGTCCTGACTTTC
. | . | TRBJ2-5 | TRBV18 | CASSPLDNQETQYF | TGTGCCAGCTCACCACTGGACAACCAAGAGACCCAGTACTTC
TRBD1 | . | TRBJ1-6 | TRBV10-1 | CASSEDRGSPLHF | TGCGCCAGCAGTGAGGACAGGGGCTCACCCCTCCACTTT
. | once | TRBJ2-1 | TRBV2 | CASSWGLRKGNEQFF | TGTGCCAGCAGCTGGGGGCTTCGAAAGGGTAATGAGCAGTTCTTC
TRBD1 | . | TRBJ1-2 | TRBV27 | CASSRDSRSYGYTF | TGTGCCAGCAGCCGGGACAGCCGTTCCTATGGCTACACCTTC
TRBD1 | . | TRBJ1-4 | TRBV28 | CASSPWDRGNEKLFF | TGTGCCAGCAGTCCATGGGACAGGGGTAATGAAAAACTGTTTTTT
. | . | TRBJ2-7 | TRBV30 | CAWSSGPNQVYEQYF | TGTGCCTGGAGTTCAGGGCCGAATCAGGTGTACGAGCAGTACTTC
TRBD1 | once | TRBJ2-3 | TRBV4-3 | CASSPGQGTDTQYF | TGCGCCAGCAGCCCAGGACAGGGCACAGATACGCAGTATTTT
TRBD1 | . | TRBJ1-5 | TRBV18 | CASSPAGQGSQPQHF | TGTGCCAGCTCACCCGCAGGACAGGGGAGTCAGCCCCAGCATTTT